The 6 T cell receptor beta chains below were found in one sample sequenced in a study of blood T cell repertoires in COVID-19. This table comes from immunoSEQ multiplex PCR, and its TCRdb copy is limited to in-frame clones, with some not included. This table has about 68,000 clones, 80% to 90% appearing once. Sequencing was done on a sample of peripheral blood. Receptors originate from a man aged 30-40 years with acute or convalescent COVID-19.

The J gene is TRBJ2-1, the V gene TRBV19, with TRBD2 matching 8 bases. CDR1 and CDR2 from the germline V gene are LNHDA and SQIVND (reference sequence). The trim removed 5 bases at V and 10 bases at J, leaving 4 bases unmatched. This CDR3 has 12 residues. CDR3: CASSPRLAEQFF. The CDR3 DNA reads TGTGCCAGTAGTCCAAGACTAGCGGAGCAGTTCTTC.

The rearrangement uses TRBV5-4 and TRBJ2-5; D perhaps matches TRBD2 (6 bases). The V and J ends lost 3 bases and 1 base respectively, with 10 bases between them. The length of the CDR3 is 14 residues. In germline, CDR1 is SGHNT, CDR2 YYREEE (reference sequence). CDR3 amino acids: CASSSGTFQETQYF. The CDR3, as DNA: TGTGCCAGCAGCTCTGGGACTTTCCAAGAGACCCAGTACTTC. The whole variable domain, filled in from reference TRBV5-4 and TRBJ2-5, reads ETGVTQSPTHLIKTRGQQVTLRCSSQSGHNTVSWYQQALGQGPQFIFQYYREEENGRGNFPPRFSGLQFPNYSSELNVNALELDDSALYLCASSSGTFQETQYFGPGTRLLVL.

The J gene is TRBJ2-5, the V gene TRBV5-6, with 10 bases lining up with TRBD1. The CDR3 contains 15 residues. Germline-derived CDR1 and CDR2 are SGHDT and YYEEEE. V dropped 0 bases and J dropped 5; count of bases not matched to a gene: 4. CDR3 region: CASSLGWTGGETQYF. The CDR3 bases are TGTGCCAGCAGCTTGGGGTGGACAGGGGGGGAGACCCAGTACTTC.

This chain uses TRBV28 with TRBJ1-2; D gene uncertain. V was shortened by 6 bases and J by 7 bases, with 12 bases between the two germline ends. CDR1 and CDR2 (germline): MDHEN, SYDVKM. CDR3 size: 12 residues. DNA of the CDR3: TGTGCCAGCAGGAAGATAGGAGCTGGCTACACCTTC. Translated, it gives CASRKIGAGYTF.

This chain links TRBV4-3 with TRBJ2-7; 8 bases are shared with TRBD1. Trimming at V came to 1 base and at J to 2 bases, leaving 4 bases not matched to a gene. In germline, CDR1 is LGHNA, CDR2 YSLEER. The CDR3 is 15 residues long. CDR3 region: CASSQVHRGTYEQYF. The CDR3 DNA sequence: TGCGCCAGCAGCCAAGTCCACAGGGGGACCTACGAGCAGTACTTC.

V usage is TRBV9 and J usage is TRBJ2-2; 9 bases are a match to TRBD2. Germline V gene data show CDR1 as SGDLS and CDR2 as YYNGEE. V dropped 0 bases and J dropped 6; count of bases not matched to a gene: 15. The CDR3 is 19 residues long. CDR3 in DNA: TGTGCCAGCAGCGTAGGGCGCAACAGGCGGGAGGGGATCTCCGGGGAGCTGTTTTTT. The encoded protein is CASSVGRNRREGISGELFF.